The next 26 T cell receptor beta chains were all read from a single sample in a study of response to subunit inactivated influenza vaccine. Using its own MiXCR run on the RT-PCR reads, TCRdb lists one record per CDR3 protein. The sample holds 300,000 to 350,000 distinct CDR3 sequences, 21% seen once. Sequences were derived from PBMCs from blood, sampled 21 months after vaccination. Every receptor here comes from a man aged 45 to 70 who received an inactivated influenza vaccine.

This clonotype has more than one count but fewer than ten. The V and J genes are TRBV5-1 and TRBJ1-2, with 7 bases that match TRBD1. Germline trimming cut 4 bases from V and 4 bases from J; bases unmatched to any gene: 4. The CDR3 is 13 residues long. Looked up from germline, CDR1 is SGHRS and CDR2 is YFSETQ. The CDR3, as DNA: TGCGCCAGCAGCCGAGGACAGGTCTATGGCTACACCTTC. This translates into CASSRGQVYGYTF.

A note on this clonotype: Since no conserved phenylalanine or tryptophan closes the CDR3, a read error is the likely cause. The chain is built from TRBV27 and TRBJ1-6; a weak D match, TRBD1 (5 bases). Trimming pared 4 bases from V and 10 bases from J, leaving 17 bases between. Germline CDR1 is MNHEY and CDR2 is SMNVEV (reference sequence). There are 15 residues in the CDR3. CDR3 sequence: CASSSAGGGGSPLHS. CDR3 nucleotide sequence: TGTGCCAGCAGTTCCGCCGGGGGTGGAGGATCACCCCTCCACTCT.

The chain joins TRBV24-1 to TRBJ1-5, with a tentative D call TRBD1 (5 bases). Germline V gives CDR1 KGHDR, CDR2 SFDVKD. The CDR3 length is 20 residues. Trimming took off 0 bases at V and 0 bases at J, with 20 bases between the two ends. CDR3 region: CATSDLWYSFAGLSNQPQHF. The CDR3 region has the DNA TGTGCCACCAGTGATTTGTGGTATAGTTTCGCAGGGCTTAGCAATCAGCCCCAGCATTTT.

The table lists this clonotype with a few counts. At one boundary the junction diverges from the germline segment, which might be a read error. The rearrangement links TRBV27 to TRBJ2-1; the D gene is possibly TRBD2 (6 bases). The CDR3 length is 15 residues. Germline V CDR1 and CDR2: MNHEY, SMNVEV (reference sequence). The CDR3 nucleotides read TGCACCAGCAGTTCATTGTGCGGAGGGTACAATGAGCAGTTCTTC. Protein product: CTSSSLCGGYNEQFF.

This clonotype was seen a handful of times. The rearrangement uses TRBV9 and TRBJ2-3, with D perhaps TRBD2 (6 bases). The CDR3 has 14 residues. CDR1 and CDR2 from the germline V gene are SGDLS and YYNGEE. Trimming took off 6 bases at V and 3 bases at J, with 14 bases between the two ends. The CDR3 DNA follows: TGTGCCAGCAATTTCGGGAGCGGAACAGATACGCAGTATTTT. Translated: CASNFGSGTDTQYF.

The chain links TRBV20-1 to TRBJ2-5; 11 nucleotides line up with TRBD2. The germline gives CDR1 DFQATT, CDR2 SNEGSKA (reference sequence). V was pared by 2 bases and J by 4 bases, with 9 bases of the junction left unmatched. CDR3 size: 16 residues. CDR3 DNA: TGCAGTGCTAGACCGATTCTAGCGGGAGGTTTAGAGACCCAGTACTTC. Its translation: CSARPILAGGLETQYF.

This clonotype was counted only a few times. The chain's CDR3 is CSALHPQTGTQKGEQFF. CDR3 sequence (DNA): TGCAGTGCTCTCCACCCCCAGACCGGGACCCAGAAGGGTGAGCAGTTCTTC. The chain employs TRBV20-1 and TRBJ2-1; the D gene could be TRBD1 or TRBD2 (5 bases each). Between the trimmed V and J ends, which lost 5 bases and 9 bases, there was a span of 29 bases. CDR1 DFQATT and CDR2 SNEGSKA come from the germline V gene (reference sequence). This CDR3 is built from 17 residues.

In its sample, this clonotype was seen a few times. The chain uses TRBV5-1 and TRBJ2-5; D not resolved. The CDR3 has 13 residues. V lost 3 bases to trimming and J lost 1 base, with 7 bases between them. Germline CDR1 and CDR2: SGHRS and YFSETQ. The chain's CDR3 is CASSWQIQETQYF. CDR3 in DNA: TGCGCCAGCAGCTGGCAGATCCAAGAGACCCAGTACTTC.

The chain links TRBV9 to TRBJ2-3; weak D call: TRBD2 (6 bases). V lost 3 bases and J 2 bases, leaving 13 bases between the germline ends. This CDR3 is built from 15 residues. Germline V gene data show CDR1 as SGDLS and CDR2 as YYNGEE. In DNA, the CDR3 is TGTGCCAGCAGCGCCGCGGGGACCATCACAGATACGCAGTATTTT. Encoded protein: CASSAAGTITDTQYF.

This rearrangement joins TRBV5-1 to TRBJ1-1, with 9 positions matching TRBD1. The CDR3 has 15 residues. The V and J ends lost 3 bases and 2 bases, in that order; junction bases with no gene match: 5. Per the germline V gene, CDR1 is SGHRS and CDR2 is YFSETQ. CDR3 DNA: TGCGCCAGCAGCTCCCAGGGACAGGGTAACACTGAAGCTTTCTTT. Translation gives CASSSQGQGNTEAFF.

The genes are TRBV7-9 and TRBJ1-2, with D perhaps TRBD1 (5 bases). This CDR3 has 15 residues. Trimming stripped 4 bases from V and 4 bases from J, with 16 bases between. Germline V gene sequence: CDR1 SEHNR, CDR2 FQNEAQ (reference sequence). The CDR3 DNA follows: TGTGCCAGCAGCTGGAACGTAGGGGAAGGCTATGGCTACACCTTC. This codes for CASSWNVGEGYGYTF.

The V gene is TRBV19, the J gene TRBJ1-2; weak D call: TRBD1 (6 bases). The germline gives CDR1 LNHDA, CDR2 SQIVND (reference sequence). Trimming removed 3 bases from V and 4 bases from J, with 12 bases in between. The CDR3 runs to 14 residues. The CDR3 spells CASSILRGSYGYTF. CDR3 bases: TGTGCCAGTAGTATCCTCAGGGGAAGCTATGGCTACACCTTC. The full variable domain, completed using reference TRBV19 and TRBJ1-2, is DGGITQSPKYLFRKEGQNVTLSCEQNLNHDAMYWYRQDPGQGLRLIYYSQIVNDFQKGDIAEGYSVSREKKESFPLTVTSAQKNPTAFYLCASSILRGSYGYTFGSGTRLTVV.

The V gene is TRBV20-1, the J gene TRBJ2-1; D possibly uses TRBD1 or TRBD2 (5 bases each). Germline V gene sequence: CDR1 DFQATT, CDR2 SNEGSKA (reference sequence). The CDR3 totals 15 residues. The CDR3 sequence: CRAVRGATSYNEQFF. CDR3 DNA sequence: TGCAGAGCTGTTCGAGGGGCGACCTCCTACAATGAGCAGTTCTTC.

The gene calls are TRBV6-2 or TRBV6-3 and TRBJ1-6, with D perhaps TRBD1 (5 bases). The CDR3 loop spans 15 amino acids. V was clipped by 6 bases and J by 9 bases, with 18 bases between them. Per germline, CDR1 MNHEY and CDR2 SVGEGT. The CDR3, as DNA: TGTGCCAGCAGGCTGACGGTAGGGGAACGTTCACCCCTCCACTTT. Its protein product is CASRLTVGERSPLHF.

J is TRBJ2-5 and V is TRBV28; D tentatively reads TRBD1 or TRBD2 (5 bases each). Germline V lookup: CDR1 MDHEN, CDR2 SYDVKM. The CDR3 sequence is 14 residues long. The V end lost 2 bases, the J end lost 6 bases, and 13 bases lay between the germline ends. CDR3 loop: CASSLGLAGKTQYF. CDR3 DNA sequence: TGTGCCAGCAGTTTAGGTCTAGCAGGGAAGACCCAGTACTTC.

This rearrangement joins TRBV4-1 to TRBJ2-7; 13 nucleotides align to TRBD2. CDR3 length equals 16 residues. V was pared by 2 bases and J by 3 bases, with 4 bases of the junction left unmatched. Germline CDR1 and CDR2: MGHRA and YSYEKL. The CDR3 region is CASSQKTSGGIYEQYF. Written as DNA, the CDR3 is TGCGCCAGCAGCCAAAAGACTAGCGGGGGGATCTACGAGCAGTACTTC.

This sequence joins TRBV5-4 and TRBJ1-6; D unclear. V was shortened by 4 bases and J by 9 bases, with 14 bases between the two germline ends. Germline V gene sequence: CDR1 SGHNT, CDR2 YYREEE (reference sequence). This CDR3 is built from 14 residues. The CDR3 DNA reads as TGTGCCAGCAGCCCTCAACTCCCACCTTCACCCCTCCACTTT. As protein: CASSPQLPPSPLHF.

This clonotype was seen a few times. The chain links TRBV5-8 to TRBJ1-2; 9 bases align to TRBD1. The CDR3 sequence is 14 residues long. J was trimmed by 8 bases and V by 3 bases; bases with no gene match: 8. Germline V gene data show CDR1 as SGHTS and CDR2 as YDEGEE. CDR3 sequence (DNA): TGTGCCAGCAGCTCCCGGGACAGGGTTTACGGCTACACCTTC. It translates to CASSSRDRVYGYTF. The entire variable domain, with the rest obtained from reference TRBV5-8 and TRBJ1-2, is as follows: EAGVTQSPTHLIKTRGQQATLRCSPISGHTSVYWYQQALGLGLQFLLWYDEGEERNRGNFPPRFSGRQFPNYSSELNVNALELEDSALYLCASSSRDRVYGYTFGSGTRLTVV.

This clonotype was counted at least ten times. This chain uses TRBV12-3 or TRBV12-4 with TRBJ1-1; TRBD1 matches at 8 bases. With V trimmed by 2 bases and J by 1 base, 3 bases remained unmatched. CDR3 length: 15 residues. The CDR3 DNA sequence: TGTGCCAGCAGTTTACAGGGGGCAGGGAACACTGAAGCTTTCTTT. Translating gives CASSLQGAGNTEAFF.

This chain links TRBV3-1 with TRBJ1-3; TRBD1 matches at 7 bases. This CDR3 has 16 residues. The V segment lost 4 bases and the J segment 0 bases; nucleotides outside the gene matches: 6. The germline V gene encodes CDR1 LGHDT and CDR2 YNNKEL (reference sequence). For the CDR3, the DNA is TGTGCCAGCAGCCGCAGGGGGAGAAACTCTGGAAACACCATATATTTT. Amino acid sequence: CASSRRGRNSGNTIYF.

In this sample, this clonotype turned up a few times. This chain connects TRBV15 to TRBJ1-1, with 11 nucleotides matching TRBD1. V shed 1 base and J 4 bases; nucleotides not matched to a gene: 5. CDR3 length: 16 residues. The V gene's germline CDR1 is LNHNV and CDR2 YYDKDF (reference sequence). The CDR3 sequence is CATSRGGTGGGTEAFF. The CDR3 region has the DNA TGTGCCACCAGCAGAGGTGGGACAGGGGGGGGCACTGAAGCTTTCTTT. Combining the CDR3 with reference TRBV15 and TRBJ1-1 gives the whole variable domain DAMVIQNPRYQVTQFGKPVTLSCSQTLNHNVMYWYQQKSSQAPKLLFHYYDKDFNNEADTPDNFQSRRPNTSFCFLDIRSPGLGDTAMYLCATSRGGTGGGTEAFFGQGTRLTVV.

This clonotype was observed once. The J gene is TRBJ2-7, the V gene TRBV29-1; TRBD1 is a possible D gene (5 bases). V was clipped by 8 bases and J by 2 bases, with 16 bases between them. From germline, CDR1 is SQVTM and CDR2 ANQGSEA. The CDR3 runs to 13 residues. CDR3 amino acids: CSTQDGAAYEQYF. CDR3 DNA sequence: TGCAGCACCCAGGATGGGGCGGCCTACGAGCAGTACTTC.

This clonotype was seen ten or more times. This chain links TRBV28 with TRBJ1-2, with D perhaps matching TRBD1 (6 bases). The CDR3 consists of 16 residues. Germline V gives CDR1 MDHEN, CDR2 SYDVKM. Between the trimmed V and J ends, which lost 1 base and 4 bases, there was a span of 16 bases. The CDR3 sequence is CASSLSEGGGSYGYTF. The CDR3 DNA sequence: TGTGCCAGCAGTTTATCCGAGGGGGGAGGGTCCTATGGCTACACCTTC.

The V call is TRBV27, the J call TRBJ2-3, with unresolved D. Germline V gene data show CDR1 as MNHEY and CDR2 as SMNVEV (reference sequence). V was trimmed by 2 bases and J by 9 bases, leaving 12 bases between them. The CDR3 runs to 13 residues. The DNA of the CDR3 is TGTGCCAGCAGTTTAACCAATTCGAACACGCAGTATTTT. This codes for CASSLTNSNTQYF.

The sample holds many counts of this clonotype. As DNA, the CDR3 is TGTGCCAGCAGTTTATCACGGATCTATGGCTACACCTTC. This encodes CASSLSRIYGYTF. The rearrangement links TRBV28 to TRBJ1-2; D unresolved. Germline values: CDR1 MDHEN, CDR2 SYDVKM. V was shortened by 1 base and J by 4 bases, with 7 bases between the two germline ends. This CDR3 contains 13 residues.

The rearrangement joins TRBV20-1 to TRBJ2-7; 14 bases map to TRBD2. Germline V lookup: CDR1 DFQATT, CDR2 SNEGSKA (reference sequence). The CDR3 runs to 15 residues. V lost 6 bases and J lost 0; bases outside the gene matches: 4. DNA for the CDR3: TGCAGTGCCGGGACTAGCGGGGGATTCTCCTACGAGCAGTACTTC. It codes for CSAGTSGGFSYEQYF.